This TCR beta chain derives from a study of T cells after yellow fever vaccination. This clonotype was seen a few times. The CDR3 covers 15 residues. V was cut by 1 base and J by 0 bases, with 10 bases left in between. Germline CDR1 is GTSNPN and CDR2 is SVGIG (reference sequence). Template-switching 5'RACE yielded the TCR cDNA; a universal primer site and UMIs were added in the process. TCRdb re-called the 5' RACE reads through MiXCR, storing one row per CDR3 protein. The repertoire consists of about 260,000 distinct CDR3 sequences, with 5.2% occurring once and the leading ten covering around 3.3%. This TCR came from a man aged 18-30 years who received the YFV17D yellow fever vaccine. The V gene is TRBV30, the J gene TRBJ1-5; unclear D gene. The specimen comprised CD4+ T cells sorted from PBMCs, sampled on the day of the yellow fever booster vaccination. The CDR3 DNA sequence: TGTGCCTGGAGTGCCCACCCACGTAGCAATCAGCCCCAGCATTTT. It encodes CAWSAHPRSNQPQHF.